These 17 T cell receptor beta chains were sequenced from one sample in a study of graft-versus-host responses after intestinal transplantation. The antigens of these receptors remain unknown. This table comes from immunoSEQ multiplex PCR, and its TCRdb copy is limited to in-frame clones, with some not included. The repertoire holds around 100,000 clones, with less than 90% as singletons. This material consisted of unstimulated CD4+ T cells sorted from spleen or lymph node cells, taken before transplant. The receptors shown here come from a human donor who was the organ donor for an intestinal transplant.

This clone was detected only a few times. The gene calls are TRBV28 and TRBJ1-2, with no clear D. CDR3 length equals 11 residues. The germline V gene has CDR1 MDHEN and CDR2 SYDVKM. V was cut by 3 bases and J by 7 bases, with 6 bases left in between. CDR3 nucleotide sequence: TGTGCCAGCAGTTTGGGTTTTGGCTACACCTTC. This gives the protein CASSLGFGYTF.

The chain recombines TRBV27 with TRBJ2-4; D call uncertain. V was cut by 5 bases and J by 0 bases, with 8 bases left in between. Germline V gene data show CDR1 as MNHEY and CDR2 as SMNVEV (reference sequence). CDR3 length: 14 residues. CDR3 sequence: CASSRDLAKNIQYF. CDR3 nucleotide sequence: TGTGCCAGCAGTCGAGACCTAGCCAAAAACATTCAGTACTTC.

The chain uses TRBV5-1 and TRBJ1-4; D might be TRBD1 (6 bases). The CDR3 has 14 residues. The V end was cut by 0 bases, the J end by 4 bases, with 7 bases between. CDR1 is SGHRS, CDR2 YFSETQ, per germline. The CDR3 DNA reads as TGCGCCAGCAGCTTGGGACAGGATAATGAAAAACTGTTTTTT. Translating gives CASSLGQDNEKLFF.

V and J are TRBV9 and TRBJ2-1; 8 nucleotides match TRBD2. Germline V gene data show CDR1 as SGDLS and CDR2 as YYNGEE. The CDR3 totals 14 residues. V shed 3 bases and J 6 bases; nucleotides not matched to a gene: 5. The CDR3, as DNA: TGTGCCAGCAGCGCCCTCGGGGGGGGCAATGAGCAGTTCTTC. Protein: CASSALGGGNEQFF.

CDR3 sequence (DNA): TGTGCCAGCAGCTTTGCCGTTGAGGCGCAGTATTTT. Translating gives CASSFAVEAQYF. The chain joins TRBV7-9 to TRBJ2-3; unclear D gene. The V end lost 3 bases, the J end lost 10 bases, and 11 bases lay between the germline ends. In germline, CDR1 is SEHNR, CDR2 FQNEAQ (reference sequence). This CDR3 has 12 residues.

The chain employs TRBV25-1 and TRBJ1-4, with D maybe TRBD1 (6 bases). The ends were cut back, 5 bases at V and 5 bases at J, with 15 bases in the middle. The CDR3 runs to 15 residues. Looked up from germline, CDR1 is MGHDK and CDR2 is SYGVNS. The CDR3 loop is CASSPRKGGNEKLFF. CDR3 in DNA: TGTGCCAGCAGTCCGCGGAAAGGGGGGAATGAAAAACTGTTTTTT.

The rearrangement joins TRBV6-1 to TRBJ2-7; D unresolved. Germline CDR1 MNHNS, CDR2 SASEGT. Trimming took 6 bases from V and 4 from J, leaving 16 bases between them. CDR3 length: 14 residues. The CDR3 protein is CASRRDTFQYEQYF. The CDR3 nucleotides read TGTGCCAGCAGACGAGATACTTTCCAATACGAGCAGTACTTC.

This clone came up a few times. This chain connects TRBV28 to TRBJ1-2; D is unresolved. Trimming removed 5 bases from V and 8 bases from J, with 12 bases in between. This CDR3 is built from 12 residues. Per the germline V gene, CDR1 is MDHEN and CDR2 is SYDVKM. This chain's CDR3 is CASSDRGRGYTF. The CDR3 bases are TGTGCCAGCAGTGACCGCGGCAGGGGCTACACCTTC.

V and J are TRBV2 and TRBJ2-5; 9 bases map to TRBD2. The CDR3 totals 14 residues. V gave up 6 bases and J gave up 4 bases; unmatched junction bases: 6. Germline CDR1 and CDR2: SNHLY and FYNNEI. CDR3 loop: CASRWASGAETQYF. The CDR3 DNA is TGTGCCAGCAGGTGGGCTAGCGGGGCAGAGACCCAGTACTTC.

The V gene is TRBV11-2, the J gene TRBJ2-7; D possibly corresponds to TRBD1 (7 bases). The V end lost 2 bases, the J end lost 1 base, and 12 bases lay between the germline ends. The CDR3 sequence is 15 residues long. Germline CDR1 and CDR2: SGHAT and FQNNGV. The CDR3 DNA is TGTGCCAGCAGCTTACATCAGGGGGGATCCTACGAGCAGTACTTC. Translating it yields CASSLHQGGSYEQYF.

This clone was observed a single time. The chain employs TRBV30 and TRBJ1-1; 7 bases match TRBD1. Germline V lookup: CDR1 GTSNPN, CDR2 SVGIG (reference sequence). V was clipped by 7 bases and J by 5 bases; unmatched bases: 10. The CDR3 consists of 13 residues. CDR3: CAFDRVSTTEAFF. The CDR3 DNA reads TGTGCCTTCGACAGGGTTTCGACGACTGAAGCTTTCTTT.

The CDR3 protein is CASSLGGTGVERALHF. The CDR3 region has the DNA TGCGCCAGCAGCTTGGGGGGCACAGGGGTCGAACGGGCCCTCCACTTT. The chain uses TRBV5-1 and TRBJ1-6; the match to TRBD1 covers 7 bases. Germline assignment: CDR1 SGHRS and CDR2 YFSETQ. J lost 14 bases, V lost 0 bases, and 14 bases had no gene match. CDR3 length: 16 amino acids.

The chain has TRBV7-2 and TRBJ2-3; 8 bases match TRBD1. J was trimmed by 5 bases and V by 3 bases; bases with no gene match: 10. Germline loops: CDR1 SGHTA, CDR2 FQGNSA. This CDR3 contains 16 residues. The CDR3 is CASSLESRGRRDTQYF. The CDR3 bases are TGTGCCAGCAGCTTGGAGTCCAGGGGGCGACGAGATACGCAGTATTTT.

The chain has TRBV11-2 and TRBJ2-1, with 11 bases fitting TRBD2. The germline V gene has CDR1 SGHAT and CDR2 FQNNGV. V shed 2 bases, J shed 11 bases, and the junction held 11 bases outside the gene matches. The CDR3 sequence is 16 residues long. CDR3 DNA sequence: TGTGCCAGCAGCTTATCTCTCCCTAGCGGGGGGCCGAAGCAGTTCTTC. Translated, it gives CASSLSLPSGGPKQFF.

As DNA, the CDR3 is TGTGCCAGCAGCCCCAGGGGGTCACATTCACCCCTCCACTTT. Its translation is CASSPRGSHSPLHF. The rearrangement joins TRBV7-2 to TRBJ1-6, with TRBD1 matching over 7 bases. Germline CDR1 SGHTA, CDR2 FQGNSA. This CDR3 spans 14 amino acids. Trimming removed 5 bases from V and 8 bases from J; junction bases left unmatched: 6.

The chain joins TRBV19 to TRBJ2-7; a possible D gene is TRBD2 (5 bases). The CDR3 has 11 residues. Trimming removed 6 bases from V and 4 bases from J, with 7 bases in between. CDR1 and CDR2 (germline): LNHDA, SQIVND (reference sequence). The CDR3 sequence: CASREGYEQYF. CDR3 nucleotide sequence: TGTGCCAGTAGAGAGGGTTACGAGCAGTACTTC. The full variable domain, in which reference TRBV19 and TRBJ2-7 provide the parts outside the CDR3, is DGGITQSPKYLFRKEGQNVTLSCEQNLNHDAMYWYRQDPGQGLRLIYYSQIVNDFQKGDIAEGYSVSREKKESFPLTVTSAQKNPTAFYLCASREGYEQYFGPGTRLTVT.

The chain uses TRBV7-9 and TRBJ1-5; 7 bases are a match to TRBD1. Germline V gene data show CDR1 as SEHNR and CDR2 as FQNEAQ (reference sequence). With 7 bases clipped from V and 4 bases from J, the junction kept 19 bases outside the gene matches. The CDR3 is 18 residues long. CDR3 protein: CASILIPSPRGNNQPQHF. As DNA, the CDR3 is TGTGCCAGCATCCTAATACCCTCCCCCAGGGGGAATAATCAGCCCCAGCATTTT.